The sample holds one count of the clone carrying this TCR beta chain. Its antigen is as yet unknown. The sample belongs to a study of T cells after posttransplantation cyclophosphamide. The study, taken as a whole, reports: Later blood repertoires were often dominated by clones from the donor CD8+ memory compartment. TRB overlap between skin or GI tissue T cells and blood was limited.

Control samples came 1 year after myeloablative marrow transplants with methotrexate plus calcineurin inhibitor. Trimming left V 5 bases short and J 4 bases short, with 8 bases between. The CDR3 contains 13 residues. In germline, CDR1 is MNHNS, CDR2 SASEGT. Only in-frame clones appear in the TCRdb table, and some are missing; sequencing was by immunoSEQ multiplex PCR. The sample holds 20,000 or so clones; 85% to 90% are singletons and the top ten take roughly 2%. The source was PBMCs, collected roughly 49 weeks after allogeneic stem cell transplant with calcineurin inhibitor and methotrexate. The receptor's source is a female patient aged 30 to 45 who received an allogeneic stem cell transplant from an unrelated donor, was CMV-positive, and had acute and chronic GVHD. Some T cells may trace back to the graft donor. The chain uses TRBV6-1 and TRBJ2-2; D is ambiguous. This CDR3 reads CASSRRLTGELFF. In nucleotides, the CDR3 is TGTGCCAGCAGTCGAAGACTCACCGGGGAGCTGTTTTTT.